Each of the 26 T cell receptor beta chains below was sequenced from the same sample in a study of T cells in Graves' hyperthyroidism and ophthalmopathy. RNA transcripts yielded amplified TCR beta CDR3 regions. In the first-round RT-PCR of the TCR CDR3, the HTBI primer set was used. Via MiXCR, TCRdb re-called the multiplex PCR reads, giving one row per CDR3 protein. The sample consists of some 500,000 distinct CDR3 sequences, around an eighth of them appearing once. The specimen sequenced was blood. All receptors come from a woman aged 18 to 35 with Graves' hyperthyroidism.

V and J are TRBV4-1 and TRBJ1-2; 8 nucleotides align to TRBD1. The V and J ends lost 3 bases and 7 bases, in that order; junction bases with no gene match: 13. The germline gives CDR1 MGHRA, CDR2 YSYEKL. The CDR3 is 16 amino acids. CDR3 region: CASSHPATGVVAGYTF. The CDR3 coding sequence is TGCGCCAGCAGCCACCCGGCGACAGGGGTGGTGGCTGGCTACACCTTC.

This clonotype was counted ten times or more. This sequence joins TRBV11-3 and TRBJ2-1; maybe TRBD2 (5 bases). V was pared by 4 bases and J by 8 bases, with 18 bases between. Germline values: CDR1 SGHNT, CDR2 YENEEA. The CDR3 sequence is 15 residues long. For the CDR3, the DNA is TGTGCCAGCAGCTACCGGGGTAGCGTAGAATATGAGCAGTTCTTC. Protein: CASSYRGSVEYEQFF.

This clonotype was observed at least ten times. The V gene is TRBV9, the J gene TRBJ1-6, with a weak D call TRBD1 (5 bases). This CDR3 has 13 residues. The V gene's germline CDR1 is SGDLS and CDR2 YYNGEE. V gave up 3 bases and J gave up 10 bases, with 11 bases separating them. In DNA form, the CDR3 reads TGTGCCAGCAGCGCAGGGCAAGGCTCACCCCTCCACTTT. Encoded protein: CASSAGQGSPLHF.

This clonotype was observed at least ten times. This rearrangement joins TRBV11-3 to TRBJ1-1; the D is unclear. Germline CDR1 is SGHNT and CDR2 is YENEEA. This CDR3 region has 14 residues. The ends were cut back, 0 bases at V and 0 bases at J, with 5 bases in the middle. The CDR3 DNA sequence: TGTGCCAGCAGCTTAGAAGCCCTGAACACTGAAGCTTTCTTT. Translating it yields CASSLEALNTEAFF.

CDR3 region: CASSYDTGGVSGYTF. In DNA, the CDR3 is TGTGCCAGCAGTTACGATACAGGGGGAGTCAGTGGCTACACCTTC. This chain joins TRBV7-9 and TRBJ1-2, with 8 nucleotides matching TRBD1. CDR1 is SEHNR and CDR2 is FQNEAQ in the germline V gene (reference sequence). After removal of 6 bases from V and 7 bases from J, the junction contained 13 bases not matched to a gene. CDR3 length: 15 residues.

This clonotype was recorded many times. The chain joins TRBV5-1 to TRBJ1-2; D call uncertain. Germline CDR1 is SGHRS and CDR2 is YFSETQ. CDR3 size: 17 residues. Between the trimmed V and J ends, which lost 5 bases and 1 base, there was a span of 21 bases. The CDR3 region has the DNA TGCGCCAGCAGTTCCCTATCGGAGAAATTCGATAACTATGGCTACACCTTC. Translation: CASSSLSEKFDNYGYTF.

This clonotype was counted at least ten times. The chain couples TRBV19 to TRBJ1-2; possible D gene TRBD1, 6 bases. Trimming took off 6 bases at V and 3 bases at J, with 17 bases between the two ends. CDR1 and CDR2 from the germline V gene are LNHDA and SQIVND (reference sequence). CDR3 length: 15 amino acids. Written as DNA, the CDR3 is TGTGCCAGTAGGAGGTATGAGGGACATGACTATGGCTACACCTTC. It is translated as CASRRYEGHDYGYTF.

There are many counts of this clonotype. The chain joins TRBV15 to TRBJ2-3; D remains ambiguous. The CDR3 is made up of 15 amino acids. Per germline, CDR1 LNHNV and CDR2 YYDKDF (reference sequence). V shed 0 bases and J shed 3 bases, with 10 bases lying between them. CDR3 sequence (DNA): TGTGCCACCAGCAGAGATCGTGGTAAAACAGATACGCAGTATTTT. It is translated as CATSRDRGKTDTQYF.

This clonotype was seen a few times. This clone may be a read error of a much larger clone one base away. The V and J genes are TRBV12-3 or TRBV12-4 and TRBJ2-1; tentatively, D is TRBD1 or TRBD2 (6 bases each). V lost 6 bases and J lost 8, with 20 bases in between. This CDR3 spans 15 amino acids. CDR3 bases: TGTGCCAGCAGCAGCCGGGGGCCAAAGGGCGATGAGCAGTTCTTC. It specifies CASSSRGPKGDEQFF.

The chain employs TRBV25-1 and TRBJ1-1, with TRBD1 identical over 8 bases. CDR3 length equals 15 residues. Germline V CDR1 and CDR2: MGHDK, SYGVNS. J was trimmed by 1 base and V by 0 bases; bases with no gene match: 1. This CDR3 reads CASSEYGTGNTEAFF. CDR3 bases: TGTGCCAGCAGTGAATATGGGACAGGGAACACTGAAGCTTTCTTT.

The chain is built from TRBV6-1 and TRBJ1-1; D ambiguous. Germline values: CDR1 MNHNS, CDR2 SASEGT. Between the trimmed V and J ends, which lost 7 bases and 7 bases, there was a span of 7 bases. This CDR3 region has 10 residues. The CDR3 coding sequence is TGTGCCAGCACCTTAGATGAAGCTTTCTTT. Translated: CASTLDEAFF.

This clonotype was counted many times. The chain uses TRBV20-1 and TRBJ1-4; 9 bases are a match to TRBD1. Germline trimming cut 5 bases from V and 7 bases from J; bases unmatched to any gene: 5. The germline V gene encodes CDR1 DFQATT and CDR2 SNEGSKA (reference sequence). The CDR3 runs 13 residues. Here the CDR3 reads CSAETGGLEKLFF. DNA of the CDR3: TGCAGTGCTGAGACAGGGGGACTTGAAAAACTGTTTTTT.

This rearrangement joins TRBV30 to TRBJ1-5, with 8 bases fitting TRBD1. This CDR3 spans 13 amino acids. Germline assignment: CDR1 GTSNPN and CDR2 SVGIG (reference sequence). V was pared by 3 bases and J by 7 bases, with 5 bases of the junction left unmatched. The CDR3 nucleotides are TGTGCCTGGAGCCCGGACAGGGACCAGCCCCAGCATTTT. This codes for CAWSPDRDQPQHF.

The chain couples TRBV19 to TRBJ2-1, with 8 bases identical to TRBD2. J was trimmed by 7 bases and V by 3 bases; bases with no gene match: 11. The CDR3 extends over 16 amino acids. Germline V CDR1 and CDR2: LNHDA, SQIVND (reference sequence). DNA for the CDR3: TGTGCCAGTAGTATCGGGGGCGGGAGGATGGGGAATGAGCAGTTCTTC. This gives the protein CASSIGGGRMGNEQFF.

This clonotype occurred many times. The V gene is TRBV18, the J gene TRBJ1-3; D call uncertain. This CDR3 spans 17 amino acids. Trimming removed 4 bases at V and 0 bases at J, with 16 bases between. CDR1 is KGHSH, CDR2 LQKENI, per germline. CDR3: CASSREFPGYSGNTIYF. The CDR3 DNA reads TGTGCCAGCTCACGCGAGTTTCCGGGCTACTCTGGAAACACCATATATTTT.

This clonotype showed up many times. V is TRBV6-1 and J is TRBJ1-2; TRBD1 matches at 7 bases. The germline gives CDR1 MNHNS, CDR2 SASEGT. The length of the CDR3 is 14 residues. V dropped 6 bases and J dropped 4; count of bases not matched to a gene: 8. The CDR3, as DNA: TGTGCCAGCAGGGTTACAGGGGCGAGCTATGGCTACACCTTC. Translating gives CASRVTGASYGYTF.

This clonotype showed up many times. This chain joins TRBV30 and TRBJ2-3, with TRBD2 matching 10 bases. The germline CDR1 and CDR2 sequences are GTSNPN and SVGIG (reference sequence). The CDR3 spans 14 residues. With 3 bases clipped from V and 2 bases from J, the junction kept 2 bases outside the gene matches. The CDR3 bases are TGTGCCTGGAGGCTAGCGGGAGCCACAGATACGCAGTATTTT. Its protein product is CAWRLAGATDTQYF.

The chain is built from TRBV7-3 and TRBJ2-1; D may be TRBD1 (5 bases). Germline-derived CDR1 and CDR2 are SGHTA and FQGTGA. The CDR3 runs to 13 residues. The V end lost 5 bases, the J end lost 5 bases, and 10 bases lay between the germline ends. The CDR3 sequence: CASSQTTDNEQFF. CDR3 nucleotides: TGTGCCAGCAGCCAGACGACAGACAATGAGCAGTTCTTC.

V gene TRBV12-3 or TRBV12-4 combines with J gene TRBJ2-2, with 10 bases matching TRBD1. V was pared by 8 bases and J by 5 bases, with 5 bases of the junction left unmatched. This CDR3 region has 14 residues. The CDR3 sequence: CASGDRGGTGELFF. The CDR3 coding sequence is TGTGCCAGCGGGGACAGGGGAGGAACCGGGGAGCTGTTTTTT.

This clonotype was found many times. The rearrangement links TRBV12-3 or TRBV12-4 to TRBJ1-6; weak D call: TRBD1 (5 bases). The V end lost 2 bases, the J end lost 7 bases, and 12 bases lay between the germline ends. This CDR3 has 15 amino acids. This CDR3 reads CASSLRGAGNSPLHF. The DNA for the CDR3 is TGTGCCAGCAGTTTAAGGGGCGCCGGGAATTCACCCCTCCACTTT.

This clonotype appeared many times. The chain employs TRBV20-1 and TRBJ2-1; no firm D call. The germline V and J ends were trimmed by 3 bases and 8 bases, with 11 bases remaining between them. CDR1 and CDR2 from the germline V gene are DFQATT and SNEGSKA (reference sequence). The length of the CDR3 is 12 residues. CDR3 sequence (DNA): TGCAGTGCTAGTCCCCTGCGCGATGAGCAGTTCTTC. The encoded protein is CSASPLRDEQFF.

This clonotype was picked up a small number of times. The V gene is TRBV7-9, the J gene TRBJ2-2; maybe TRBD1 (5 bases). The CDR3 is made up of 14 amino acids. V was trimmed by 5 bases and J by 2 bases, leaving 9 bases between them. Germline V gene lookup returns CDR1 SEHNR and CDR2 FQNEAQ (reference sequence). The CDR3 DNA sequence: TGTGCCAGCAGCCCAGGGATTAACACCGGGGAGCTGTTTTTT. Protein: CASSPGINTGELFF.

The chain couples TRBV12-5 to TRBJ2-7, with a tentative D call TRBD2 (6 bases). The V end lost 0 bases, the J end lost 7 bases, and 16 bases lay between the germline ends. CDR1 is LGHNT, CDR2 FRNRAP, per germline. CDR3 length: 15 amino acids. The CDR3 spells CASGLVFAGSEEQYF. The CDR3 coding sequence is TGTGCTAGTGGTTTGGTATTCGCGGGATCAGAGGAGCAGTACTTC.

J is TRBJ2-1 and V is TRBV6-6; D possibly corresponds to TRBD2 (7 bases). This CDR3 comprises 18 residues. Looked up from germline, CDR1 is MNHNY and CDR2 is SVGAGI (reference sequence). Trimming stripped 0 bases from V and 0 bases from J, with 15 bases between. CDR3: CASSYSGGAVSSYNEQFF. The CDR3 region has the DNA TGTGCCAGCAGTTACTCGGGGGGGGCGGTTAGCTCCTACAATGAGCAGTTCTTC.

This chain uses TRBV4-1 with TRBJ1-1; no reliable D call. CDR1 is MGHRA, CDR2 YSYEKL, per germline. This CDR3 has 17 residues. Between the trimmed V and J ends, which lost 4 bases and 3 bases, there was a span of 21 bases. CDR3 coding DNA: TGCGCCAGCAGCCCCTCTCGGGGTCTCGCCGTTCACACTGAAGCTTTCTTT. It yields the protein CASSPSRGLAVHTEAFF.

This clonotype showed up just a few times. The V call is TRBV6-4, the J call TRBJ2-7; TRBD2 matches at 10 bases. The germline gives CDR1 MRHNA, CDR2 SNTAGT. With V trimmed by 6 bases and J by 1 base, 21 bases remained unmatched. The CDR3 consists of 20 residues. The CDR3 region is CASSPKGLVAGGHPSYEQYV. The CDR3 DNA sequence: TGTGCCAGCAGCCCGAAGGGTCTAGTAGCGGGAGGCCATCCGTCCTACGAGCAGTACGTC.